These 21 T cell receptor beta chains came from one sample sequenced in a study of blood T cell repertoires in COVID-19. The data were produced by immunoSEQ multiplex PCR, yet TCRdb's version contains in-frame clones alone and is incomplete. The table shows about 170,000 clones, with around 89% occurring only once. The sequenced material came from peripheral blood. These receptors were taken from a man in his fifties or sixties who had recovered from COVID-19.

The CDR3, as DNA: TGTGCCAGCAGCTCACTTAGCGGCACCGGGGAGCTGTTTTTT. As protein: CASSSLSGTGELFF. V usage is TRBV5-6 and J usage is TRBJ2-2; D is perhaps TRBD2 (6 bases). The CDR3 loop spans 14 amino acids. Between the trimmed V and J ends, which lost 3 bases and 4 bases, there was a span of 10 bases. CDR1 is SGHDT and CDR2 is YYEEEE in the germline V gene. The full variable domain, rest sourced from reference TRBV5-6 and TRBJ2-2, is DAGVTQSPTHLIKTRGQQVTLRCSPKSGHDTVSWYQQALGQGPQFIFQYYEEEERQRGNFPDRFSGHQFPNYSSELNVNALLLGDSALYLCASSSLSGTGELFFGEGSRLTVL.

The V and J genes are TRBV5-1 and TRBJ2-1; 14 bases align to TRBD2. V gave up 3 bases and J gave up 1 base; unmatched junction bases: 6. CDR3 size: 18 residues. CDR1 is SGHRS and CDR2 is YFSETQ in the germline V gene. The CDR3 coding sequence is TGCGCCAGCAGCTCCCGGACTAGCGGGAGGTCTTCCTACAATGAGCAGTTCTTC. This gives the protein CASSSRTSGRSSYNEQFF.

The chain joins TRBV9 to TRBJ2-5; 9 bases are a match to TRBD1. The CDR3 sequence is 16 residues long. Per germline, CDR1 SGDLS and CDR2 YYNGEE. With 4 bases clipped from V and 5 bases from J, the junction kept 12 bases outside the gene matches. As DNA, the CDR3 is TGTGCCAGCAGCCCCAGATGGACAGGGGCTTTGGAGACCCAGTACTTC. This sequence encodes CASSPRWTGALETQYF.

The chain carries TRBV12-5 and TRBJ1-5, with D maybe TRBD1 (6 bases). CDR1 and CDR2 (germline): LGHNT, FRNRAP. V lost 3 bases and J lost 4, with 10 bases in between. The CDR3 is 14 amino acids. Here the CDR3 reads CASGLQGINQPQHF. DNA of the CDR3: TGTGCTAGTGGTTTACAGGGAATTAATCAGCCCCAGCATTTT.

This CDR3 is CASSVVVRGEAFF. DNA of the CDR3: TGTGCCAGCAGCGTAGTAGTGCGGGGGGAAGCTTTCTTT. V is TRBV9 and J is TRBJ1-1; D is possibly TRBD1 (5 bases). Between the trimmed V and J ends, which lost 0 bases and 8 bases, there was a span of 11 bases. Germline CDR1 is SGDLS and CDR2 is YYNGEE. The CDR3 loop spans 13 amino acids.

This sequence joins TRBV5-1 and TRBJ2-1; 13 bases match TRBD2. Germline V lookup: CDR1 SGHRS, CDR2 YFSETQ. J gave up 5 bases and V 2 bases, and 1 base lay outside the gene matches. This CDR3 is 15 amino acids long. CDR3 in amino acids: CASSFGTSGNNEQFF. The CDR3 nucleotides read TGCGCCAGCAGCTTTGGGACTAGCGGGAACAATGAGCAGTTCTTC.

V is TRBV28 and J is TRBJ1-4; 7 nucleotides agree with TRBD1. V lost 3 bases and J lost 0; bases outside the gene matches: 1. Looked up from germline, CDR1 is MDHEN and CDR2 is SYDVKM. The CDR3 spans 15 residues. The CDR3 reads CASSFTGATNEKLFF. Here the CDR3 DNA reads TGTGCCAGCAGTTTTACAGGGGCAACTAATGAAAAACTGTTTTTT.

This clone has just one count. V is TRBV11-2 and J is TRBJ2-7; 8 nucleotides line up with TRBD1. Germline trimming cut 2 bases from V and 4 bases from J; bases unmatched to any gene: 4. Germline V gives CDR1 SGHAT, CDR2 FQNNGV. CDR3 length: 14 residues. CDR3 coding DNA: TGTGCCAGCAGCTTAAGGCAGGGGGCTTACGAGCAGTACTTC. Translated: CASSLRQGAYEQYF.

The chain has TRBV7-3 and TRBJ1-3; maybe TRBD1 (5 bases). The CDR3 spans 16 residues. Trimming removed 4 bases at V and 4 bases at J, with 17 bases between. Germline V gene sequence: CDR1 SGHTA, CDR2 FQGTGA. CDR3 DNA sequence: TGTGCCAGCAGCTCGTCCACAGGCGACGCCGGAAACACCATATATTTT. As protein: CASSSSTGDAGNTIYF.

This chain connects TRBV10-1 to TRBJ2-1; TRBD1 matches at 10 bases. The CDR3 covers 15 residues. With 5 bases clipped from V and 3 bases from J, the junction kept 4 bases outside the gene matches. Germline CDR1 reads WNHNN; CDR2 reads SYGVQD (reference sequence). Written as DNA, the CDR3 is TGCGCCAGCAGTCCCCGGGACAGGGGCTACAATGAGCAGTTCTTC. It codes for CASSPRDRGYNEQFF.

As DNA, the CDR3 is TGCGCCAGCAGCCCACGAGCCTCCCCCTACAATGAGCAGTTCTTC. It yields the protein CASSPRASPYNEQFF. This chain connects TRBV4-3 to TRBJ2-1; no clear D. Looked up from germline, CDR1 is LGHNA and CDR2 is YSLEER. V gave up 4 bases and J gave up 2 bases, with 12 bases separating them. The CDR3 sequence is 15 residues long.

The rearrangement links TRBV27 to TRBJ1-5, with TRBD1 matching over 7 bases. CDR1 is MNHEY, CDR2 SMNVEV, per germline (reference sequence). The CDR3 extends over 15 amino acids. V dropped 2 bases and J dropped 3; count of bases not matched to a gene: 4. The CDR3 sequence is CASSLRQGFNQPQHF. For the CDR3, the DNA is TGTGCCAGCAGTTTAAGACAGGGATTCAATCAGCCCCAGCATTTT.

This chain links TRBV24-1 with TRBJ2-5; D unresolved. The CDR3 is 13 residues long. With 2 bases removed from V and 2 bases from J, the gap between germline ends came to 5 bases. Germline V lookup: CDR1 KGHDR, CDR2 SFDVKD. In DNA form, the CDR3 reads TGTGCCACCAGTGATTCAGTACAAGAGACCCAGTACTTC. This translates into CATSDSVQETQYF.

This clone occurred once. The V call is TRBV7-8, the J call TRBJ2-7; possible D gene TRBD1, 5 bases. There are 15 residues in the CDR3. V lost 1 base and J lost 5, with 15 bases in between. Germline CDR1 reads SGHVS; CDR2 reads FQNEAQ. The CDR3 region has the DNA TGTGCCAGCAGCTTAGGGGGCACGGCTAACCACGAGCAGTACTTC. It is translated as CASSLGGTANHEQYF.

The V call is TRBV2, the J call TRBJ1-2; tentatively, D is TRBD1 (5 bases). CDR3 length: 10 amino acids. Germline values: CDR1 SNHLY, CDR2 FYNNEI. Trimming took 8 bases from V and 8 from J, leaving 9 bases between them. DNA for the CDR3: TGTGCCAGCTGGGGGGACGGCTACACCTTC. Translation gives CASWGDGYTF.

V gene TRBV7-3 combines with J gene TRBJ1-6; 8 nucleotides align to TRBD1. Germline V gene data show CDR1 as SGHTA and CDR2 as FQGTGA. V trimming: 2 bases; J trimming: 7 bases; junction bases outside the gene matches: 7. This CDR3 region has 16 residues. DNA for the CDR3: TGTGCCAGCAGCTTAGTTTCCAGGGGGCAGAATTCACCCCTCCACTTT. Its translation: CASSLVSRGQNSPLHF. The variable domain in full, with the rest retrieved from reference TRBV7-3 and TRBJ1-6, is GAGVSQTPSNKVTEKGKYVELRCDPISGHTALYWYRQSLGQGPEFLIYFQGTGAADDSGLPNDRFFAVRPEGSVSTLKIQRTERGDSAVYLCASSLVSRGQNSPLHFGNGTRLTVT.

This CDR3 is CASSADRLAYGYTF. The CDR3, as DNA: TGTGCCAGCAGCGCGGACAGGTTAGCCTATGGCTACACCTTC. This chain connects TRBV9 to TRBJ1-2, with 7 bases matching TRBD1. J lost 4 bases, V lost 3 bases, and 6 bases had no gene match. Germline assignment: CDR1 SGDLS and CDR2 YYNGEE. The CDR3 sequence is 14 residues long.

The CDR3 loop reads CASSLGGVNEQFF. CDR3 sequence (DNA): TGTGCCAGCAGCTTAGGGGGGGTCAATGAGCAGTTCTTC. This rearrangement joins TRBV7-2 to TRBJ2-1, with D possibly matching TRBD2 (6 bases). Trimming left V 1 base short and J 6 bases short, with 7 bases between. The CDR3 covers 13 residues. Germline V gene lookup returns CDR1 SGHTA and CDR2 FQGNSA. Looking up the rest from reference TRBV7-2 and TRBJ2-1 gives the full variable domain: GAGVSQSPSNKVTEKGKDVELRCDPISGHTALYWYRQSLGQGLEFLIYFQGNSAPDKSGLPSDRFSAERTGGSVSTLTIQRTQQEDSAVYLCASSLGGVNEQFFGPGTRLTVL.

The chain uses TRBV19 and TRBJ1-3; the D gene is possibly TRBD1 (6 bases). V was cut by 7 bases and J by 2 bases, with 15 bases left in between. Germline CDR1 LNHDA, CDR2 SQIVND (reference sequence). The length of the CDR3 is 15 residues. The CDR3 reads CASTVGRGPGNTIYF. The CDR3 nucleotides are TGTGCCAGTACTGTCGGCAGGGGACCTGGAAACACCATATATTTT.

The rearrangement links TRBV2 to TRBJ2-5, with TRBD2 matching 7 bases. Per the germline V gene, CDR1 is SNHLY and CDR2 is FYNNEI. This CDR3 contains 13 residues. V was clipped by 4 bases and J by 5 bases; unmatched bases: 4. CDR3 amino acids: CASSGGGIETQYF. For the CDR3, the DNA is TGTGCCAGCAGTGGGGGGGGGATCGAGACCCAGTACTTC.

The J gene is TRBJ2-1, the V gene TRBV7-2; D is uncertain. V shed 4 bases and J shed 2 bases, with 6 bases lying between them. Germline values: CDR1 SGHTA, CDR2 FQGNSA. The CDR3 loop spans 13 amino acids. CDR3 sequence (DNA): TGTGCCAGCAGCTCCCAGGCCTACAATGAGCAGTTCTTC. Its translation: CASSSQAYNEQFF. Full variable domain (outside the CDR3, taken from reference TRBV7-2 and TRBJ2-1): GAGVSQSPSNKVTEKGKDVELRCDPISGHTALYWYRQSLGQGLEFLIYFQGNSAPDKSGLPSDRFSAERTGGSVSTLTIQRTQQEDSAVYLCASSSQAYNEQFFGPGTRLTVL.